Here is one TCR beta chain with its context. The antigen remains unidentified. This sample stems from a study of CD8 T cell repertoires and HIV-1 epitope variants. Whole-study context: Each of Twenty-five Gag and Nef epitope peptides stimulated a separate culture. General study results and limits: Only beta chains were identified, marking proliferation to antigen, not function. Fewer than ten TCR beta clonotypes were antigen-specific, five or six apparently recognizing autologous or escape variants.

Measured with immunoSEQ multiplex PCR; TCRdb has only the in-frame clones, and not every one. This table holds a few thousand clones, 55% to 80% found once. This CDR3 contains 16 residues. Trimming took off 1 base at V and 3 bases at J, with 15 bases between the two ends. Germline loops: CDR1 SEHNR, CDR2 FQNEAQ (reference sequence). The material sequenced was cultured CD8+ T cells derived from PBMCs. The receptor was isolated from a male donor with HIV. The J gene is TRBJ1-2, the V gene TRBV7-9; no definite D call. The CDR3 nucleotides are TGTGCCAGCAGCTTAGGGTTAGAGGAGGGCTACTATGGCTACACCTTC. This translates into CASSLGLEEGYYGYTF.